Following are 6 T cell receptor beta chains from one sample sequenced in a study of identifying expanded T cells in peripheral blood. Data came from immunoSEQ multiplex PCR; TCRdb stores just in-frame clones and leaves some out. Of some 65,000 clones listed, roughly four fifths are singletons. Sequenced material: blood. These receptors were collected from a person between 18 and 69 years old in good health.

There are many counts of this clone. The chain joins TRBV5-1 to TRBJ1-3, with no clear D. Germline V gives CDR1 SGHRS, CDR2 YFSETQ. This CDR3 has 14 amino acids. Trimming took 3 bases from V and 0 from J, leaving 7 bases between them. CDR3 in DNA: TGCGCCAGCAGCTCCTCGATCTCTGGAAACACCATATATTTT. Its translation is CASSSSISGNTIYF.

V gene TRBV7-9 combines with J gene TRBJ2-5; perhaps TRBD2 as D (6 bases). The CDR3 is 15 amino acids. Looked up from germline, CDR1 is SEHNR and CDR2 is FQNEAQ (reference sequence). Trimming removed 4 bases from V and 1 base from J, with 13 bases in between. The CDR3 loop is CASSSSRDFQETQYF. The CDR3 DNA follows: TGTGCCAGCAGCTCGAGCCGGGACTTCCAAGAGACCCAGTACTTC.

V is TRBV11-2 and J is TRBJ2-7, with 9 bases identical to TRBD2. With 1 base clipped from V and 7 bases from J, the junction kept 11 bases outside the gene matches. The V gene's germline CDR1 is SGHAT and CDR2 FQNNGV. The CDR3 consists of 16 residues. CDR3 nucleotides: TGTGCCAGCAGCTTAGTGTCTAGCGGGGTTACCGCTGAGCAGTACTTC. It translates to CASSLVSSGVTAEQYF.

This chain joins TRBV19 and TRBJ2-7, with D perhaps TRBD1 (6 bases). Germline lookup yields CDR1 LNHDA and CDR2 SQIVND (reference sequence). The V end lost 5 bases, the J end lost 1 base, and 21 bases lay between the germline ends. This CDR3 spans 17 amino acids. Here the CDR3 reads CASSPPWSGARSYEQYF. DNA of the CDR3: TGTGCCAGTAGTCCGCCGTGGTCAGGGGCTCGTTCCTACGAGCAGTACTTC.

The gene calls are TRBV4-1 and TRBJ2-2; the D is unclear. Germline CDR1 MGHRA, CDR2 YSYEKL. V lost 1 base and J 1 base, leaving 13 bases between the germline ends. The length of the CDR3 is 17 residues. For the CDR3, the DNA is TGCGCCAGCAGCCAAGCACTGCGGCCGGTGAACACCGGGGAGCTGTTTTTT. This codes for CASSQALRPVNTGELFF.

The chain links TRBV2 to TRBJ1-6; 8 bases agree with TRBD1. The CDR3 is 15 residues long. Per the germline V gene, CDR1 is SNHLY and CDR2 is FYNNEI. V shed 4 bases and J 3 bases; nucleotides not matched to a gene: 2. For the CDR3, the DNA is TGTGCCAGCAGTGCGGACAGGGACTATAATTCACCCCTCCACTTT. This encodes CASSADRDYNSPLHF.